This T cell receptor beta chain appears in the sequencing data of a study of somatic mutations in cytotoxic T cells in rheumatoid arthritis. Profiling relied on immunoSEQ multiplex PCR, and the TCRdb table lists in-frame clones only, not all of them. Of under 20,000 clones in the sample, 65% to 80% were seen once. The V end lost 3 bases, the J end lost 0 bases, and 14 bases lay between the germline ends. Germline CDR1 reads MNHEY; CDR2 reads SMNVEV (reference sequence). This CDR3 is built from 16 residues. The source is an adult with rheumatoid arthritis. The sample taken for sequencing was CD8+ T cells sorted from blood. The V gene is TRBV27, the J gene TRBJ1-1; D gene unclear. The CDR3 DNA reads TGTGCCAGCAGTTTCCTCCGCGGTGGGGTGAACACTGAAGCTTTCTTT. It encodes CASSFLRGGVNTEAFF.